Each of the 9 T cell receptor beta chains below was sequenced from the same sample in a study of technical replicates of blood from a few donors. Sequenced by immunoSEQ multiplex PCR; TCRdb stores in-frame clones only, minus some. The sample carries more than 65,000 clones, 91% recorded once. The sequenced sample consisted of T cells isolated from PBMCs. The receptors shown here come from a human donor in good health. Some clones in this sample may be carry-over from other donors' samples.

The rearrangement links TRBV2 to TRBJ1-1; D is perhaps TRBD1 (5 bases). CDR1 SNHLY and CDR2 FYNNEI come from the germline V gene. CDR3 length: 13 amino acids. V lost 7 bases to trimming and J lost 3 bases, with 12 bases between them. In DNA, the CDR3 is TGTGCCAGCACCAGGGAACCGGACACTGAAGCTTTCTTT. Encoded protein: CASTREPDTEAFF.

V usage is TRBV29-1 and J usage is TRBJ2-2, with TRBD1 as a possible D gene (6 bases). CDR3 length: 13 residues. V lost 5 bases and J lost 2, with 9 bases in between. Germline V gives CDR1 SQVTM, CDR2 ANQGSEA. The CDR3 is CSVRTVNTGELFF. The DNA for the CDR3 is TGCAGCGTTAGGACAGTCAACACCGGGGAGCTGTTTTTT.

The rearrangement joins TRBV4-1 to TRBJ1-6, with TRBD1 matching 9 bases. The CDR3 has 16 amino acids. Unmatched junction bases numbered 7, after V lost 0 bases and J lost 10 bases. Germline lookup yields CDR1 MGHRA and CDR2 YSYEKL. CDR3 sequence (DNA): TGCGCCAGCAGCCAAGATCGGGACAGGGTAGGATCACCCCTCCACTTT. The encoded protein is CASSQDRDRVGSPLHF.

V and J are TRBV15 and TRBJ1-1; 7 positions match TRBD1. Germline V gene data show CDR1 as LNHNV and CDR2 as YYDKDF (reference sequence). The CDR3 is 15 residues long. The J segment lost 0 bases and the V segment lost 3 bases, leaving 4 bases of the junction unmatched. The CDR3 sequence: CATSRRDSLNTEAFF. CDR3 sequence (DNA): TGTGCCACCAGCAGGAGGGACAGCTTGAACACTGAAGCTTTCTTT.

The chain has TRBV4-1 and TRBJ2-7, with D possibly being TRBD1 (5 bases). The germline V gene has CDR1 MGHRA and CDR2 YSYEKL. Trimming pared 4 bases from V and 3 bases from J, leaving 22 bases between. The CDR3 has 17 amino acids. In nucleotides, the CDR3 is TGCGCCAGCAGCCCCGAAGTCGTAAGGGTGGGGCTCTACGAGCAGTACTTC. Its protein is CASSPEVVRVGLYEQYF.

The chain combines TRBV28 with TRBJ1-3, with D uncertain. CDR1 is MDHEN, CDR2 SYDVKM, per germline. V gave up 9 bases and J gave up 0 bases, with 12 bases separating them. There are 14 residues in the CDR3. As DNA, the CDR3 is TGTGCCAGTACCGATCTGAGCTCTGGAAACACCATATATTTT. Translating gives CASTDLSSGNTIYF. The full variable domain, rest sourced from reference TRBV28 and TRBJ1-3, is DVKVTQSSRYLVKRTGEKVFLECVQDMDHENMFWYRQDPGLGLRLIYFSYDVKMKEKGDIPEGYSVSREKKERFSLILESASTNQTSMYLCASTDLSSGNTIYFGEGSWLTVV.

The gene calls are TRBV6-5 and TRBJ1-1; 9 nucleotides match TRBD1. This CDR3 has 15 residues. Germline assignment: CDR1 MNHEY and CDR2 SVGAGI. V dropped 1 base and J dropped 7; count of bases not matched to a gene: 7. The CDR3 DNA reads TGTGCCAGCAGTTACTGGAACAGGGGGCTCGGTGAAGCTTTCTTT. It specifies CASSYWNRGLGEAFF.

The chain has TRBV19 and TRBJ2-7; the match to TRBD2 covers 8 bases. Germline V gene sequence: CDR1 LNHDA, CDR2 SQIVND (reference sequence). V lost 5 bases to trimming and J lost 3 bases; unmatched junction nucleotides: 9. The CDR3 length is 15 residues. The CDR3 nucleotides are TGTGCCAGTAGTTCCGGAGCGGGAGCGGGCTACGAGCAGTACTTC. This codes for CASSSGAGAGYEQYF.

CDR3 sequence: CASSSPGRADRADTQYF. The DNA for the CDR3 is TGTGCCAGCAGTTCTCCCGGCAGAGCAGATCGGGCAGATACGCAGTATTTT. The V call is TRBV28, the J call TRBJ2-3; D remains ambiguous. In germline, CDR1 is MDHEN, CDR2 SYDVKM. Trimming removed 4 bases from V and 4 bases from J, with 21 bases in between. The CDR3 has 17 residues. Complete variable domain (other parts from reference TRBV28 and TRBJ2-3): DVKVTQSSRYLVKRTGEKVFLECVQDMDHENMFWYRQDPGLGLRLIYFSYDVKMKEKGDIPEGYSVSREKKERFSLILESASTNQTSMYLCASSSPGRADRADTQYFGPGTRLTVL.